Listed here are 5 T cell receptor beta chains from one sample, sequenced in a study of T-cell memory formation after mild COVID-19. TCRdb analysed the 5' RACE reads with MiXCR anew, one entry per CDR3 protein. The table has roughly 120,000 distinct CDR3 sequences, roughly 15% seen once; the top ten hold about 15%. The sample taken for sequencing was PBMCs or a T cell subset sorted from them (not recorded which). The receptors derive from an adult woman who had mild COVID-19 (a few samples of this study predate the infection). Cell type and time point are not known.

This clonotype was detected only a few times. This chain links TRBV13 with TRBJ1-6; 7 bases fit TRBD1. CDR1 is PRHDT and CDR2 is FYEKMQ in the germline V gene (reference sequence). This CDR3 spans 15 amino acids. The junction had 7 bases not matched to a gene; V was cut back by 3 bases and J by 8 bases. The CDR3 DNA is TGTGCCAGCAGCTTCGGGACAGTTACTCATTCACCCCTCCACTTT. This sequence encodes CASSFGTVTHSPLHF. The complete variable domain, with remaining parts taken from reference TRBV13 and TRBJ1-6, reads AAGVIQSPRHLIKEKRETATLKCYPIPRHDTVYWYQQGPGQDPQFLISFYEKMQSDKGSIPDRFSAQQFSDYHSELNMSSLELGDSALYFCASSFGTVTHSPLHFGNGTRLTVT.

This clonotype was seen a handful of times. This sequence joins TRBV5-5 and TRBJ2-1; a weak D match, TRBD2 (5 bases). Germline V lookup: CDR1 SGHKS, CDR2 YYEKEE (reference sequence). The CDR3 is 12 amino acids. V lost 3 bases and J lost 9, with 10 bases in between. This CDR3 reads CASSWSAGEQFF. The CDR3 bases are TGTGCCAGCAGCTGGTCGGCGGGTGAGCAGTTCTTC.

This clonotype was observed a handful of times. This chain connects TRBV5-5 to TRBJ2-1; no clear D. The length of the CDR3 is 14 residues. V shed 1 base and J shed 3 bases, with 8 bases lying between them. In germline, CDR1 is SGHKS, CDR2 YYEKEE (reference sequence). The CDR3 DNA reads TGTGCCAGCAGCTTGAACGGTATCTACAATGAGCAGTTCTTC. This sequence encodes CASSLNGIYNEQFF. Variable domain in full (rest from reference TRBV5-5 and TRBJ2-1): DAGVTQSPTHLIKTRGQQVTLRCSPISGHKSVSWYQQVLGQGPQFIFQYYEKEERGRGNFPDRFSARQFPNYSSELNVNALLLGDSALYLCASSLNGIYNEQFFGPGTRLTVL.

CDR3 in DNA: TGTGCCAGCAGCCAGGGACAGGGGTACGGGAACACTGAAGCTTTCTTT. Encoded protein: CASSQGQGYGNTEAFF. This chain connects TRBV9 to TRBJ1-1, with 10 bases that match TRBD1. J lost 1 base, V lost 4 bases, and 7 bases had no gene match. The CDR3 is made up of 16 amino acids. Germline CDR1 and CDR2: SGDLS and YYNGEE.

The chain combines TRBV7-7 with TRBJ2-5, with D possibly being TRBD1 (6 bases). V was shortened by 5 bases and J by 4 bases, with 14 bases between the two germline ends. CDR3 length equals 14 residues. Germline values: CDR1 SSHAT, CDR2 FNYEAQ (reference sequence). CDR3 nucleotide sequence: TGTGCCAGCAGCACCGGGACACACTTAGAGACCCAGTACTTC. Encoded protein: CASSTGTHLETQYF.